The source of this T cell receptor (beta chain) is a study of blood T cell repertoires in COVID-19. Study context: Sites in the United States, Italy and Spain provided acute and convalescent COVID-19 samples. The analysed material was cDNA or gDNA that came from T cells, B-cell-depleted T cells, or PBMCs.

In the original processing: Nucleated cell number was recorded as an estimate derived from reference gene primer amplification. The protocol was immunoSEQ multiplex PCR, while the TCRdb copy is restricted to in-frame clones and leaves out a portion. V and J calls and clone size come straight from that table; D and trimming were deduced from the DNA. The sample lists hundreds of thousands of clones, roughly 90% occurring once. Seattle-derived patients entered the study during active infection and were followed longitudinally. The CDR3 extends over 15 amino acids. Germline V CDR1 and CDR2: MGHRA, YSYEKL. The V segment lost 4 bases and the J segment 2 bases; nucleotides outside the gene matches: 3.

Material for sequencing was peripheral blood. The chain links TRBV4-1 to TRBJ1-2, with 11 bases fitting TRBD1. This TCR derives from a man in his 60s with COVID-19, enrolled during active disease. Here the CDR3 DNA reads TGCGCCAGCAGCCCCAGGGACAGGGGGAACTATGGCTACACCTTC. Amino acids: CASSPRDRGNYGYTF.